The source of this T cell receptor (beta chain) is a study of neurological immune-mediated disorders. Notes on the study in general: The absence of any CDR3 amino acid sequence shared by expanded clones across subjects suggests that repertoires were private in all groups. The greatest degree of TCR clonal expansion was observed in HTLV-1-associated myelopathy, with the lowest in multiple sclerosis, below that of healthy controls.

As to this clonotype: Its antigen is undetermined.

The sample's time point: technical triplicate 2. The sorted libraries started from 850,000 to 1,000,000 CD4+ or CD8+ T cells. Synthesis of cDNA was accomplished via 5'RACE employing 10-nucleotide random UMIs. TCRdb processed the 5' RACE reads anew with MiXCR; each CDR3 protein has one entry. Of 30,000 or so distinct CDR3 sequences listed, about 14% were seen once; the top ten hold roughly 5.2%. J lost 0 bases, V lost 1 base, and 10 bases had no gene match. The germline gives CDR1 DFQATT, CDR2 SNEGSKA (reference sequence). The CDR3 covers 20 residues. The rearrangement uses TRBV20-1 and TRBJ2-1, with TRBD2 matching over 15 bases. The receptor's source is a female donor with HTLV-1-associated myelopathy (HAM/TSP). The sample comprised CD4+ T cells from blood. CDR3 loop: CSARADRGLAGGGSYNEQFF. CDR3 sequence (DNA): TGCAGTGCTAGAGCGGACCGGGGACTAGCGGGAGGAGGCTCCTACAATGAGCAGTTCTTC.